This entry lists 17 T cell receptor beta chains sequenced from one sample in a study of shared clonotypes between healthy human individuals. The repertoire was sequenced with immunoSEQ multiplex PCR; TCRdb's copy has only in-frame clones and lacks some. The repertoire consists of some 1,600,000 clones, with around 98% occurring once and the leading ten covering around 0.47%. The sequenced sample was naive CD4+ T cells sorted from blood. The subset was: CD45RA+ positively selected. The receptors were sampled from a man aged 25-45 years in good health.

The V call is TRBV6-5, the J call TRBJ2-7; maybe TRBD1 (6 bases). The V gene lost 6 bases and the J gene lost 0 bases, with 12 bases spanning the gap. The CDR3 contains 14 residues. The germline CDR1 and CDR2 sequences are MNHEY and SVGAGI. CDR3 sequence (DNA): TGTGCCAGCAGCGCGACAGGTAGCTCCTACGAGCAGTACTTC. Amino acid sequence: CASSATGSSYEQYF.

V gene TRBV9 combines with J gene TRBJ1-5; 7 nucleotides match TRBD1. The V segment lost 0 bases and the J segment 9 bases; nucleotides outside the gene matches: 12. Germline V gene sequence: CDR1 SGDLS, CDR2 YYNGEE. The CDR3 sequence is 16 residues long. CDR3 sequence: CASSVGDVQGQWPQHF. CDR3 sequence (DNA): TGTGCCAGCAGCGTAGGAGATGTACAGGGGCAGTGGCCCCAGCATTTT.

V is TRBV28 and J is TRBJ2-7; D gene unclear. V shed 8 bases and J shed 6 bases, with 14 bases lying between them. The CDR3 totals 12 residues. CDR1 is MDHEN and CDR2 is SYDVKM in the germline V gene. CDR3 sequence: CASGLRSREQYF. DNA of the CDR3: TGTGCCAGCGGTCTCAGGTCGCGCGAGCAGTACTTC.

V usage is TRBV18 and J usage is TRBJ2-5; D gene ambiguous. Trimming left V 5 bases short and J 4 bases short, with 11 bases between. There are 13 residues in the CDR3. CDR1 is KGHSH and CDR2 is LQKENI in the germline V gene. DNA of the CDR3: TGTGCCAGCTCAGCTATTCTAGGAGAGACCCAGTACTTC. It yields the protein CASSAILGETQYF. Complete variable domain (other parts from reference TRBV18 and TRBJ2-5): NAGVMQNPRHLVRRRGQEARLRCSPMKGHSHVYWYRQLPEEGLKFMVYLQKENIIDESGMPKERFSAEFPKEGPSILRIQQVVRGDSAAYFCASSAILGETQYFGPGTRLLVL.

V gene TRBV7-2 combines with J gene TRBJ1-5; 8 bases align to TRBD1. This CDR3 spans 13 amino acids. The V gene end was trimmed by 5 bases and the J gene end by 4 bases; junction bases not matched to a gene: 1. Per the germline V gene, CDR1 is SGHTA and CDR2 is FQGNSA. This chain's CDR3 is CASSRQGNQPQHF. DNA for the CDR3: TGTGCCAGCAGCCGACAGGGGAATCAGCCCCAGCATTTT.

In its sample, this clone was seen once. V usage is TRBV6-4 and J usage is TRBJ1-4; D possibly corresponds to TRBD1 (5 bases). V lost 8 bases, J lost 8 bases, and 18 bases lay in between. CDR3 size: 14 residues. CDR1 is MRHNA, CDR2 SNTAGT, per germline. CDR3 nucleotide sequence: TGTGCCAGCGGGGGGAAACAGGCCTACGAAAAACTGTTTTTT. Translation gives CASGGKQAYEKLFF.

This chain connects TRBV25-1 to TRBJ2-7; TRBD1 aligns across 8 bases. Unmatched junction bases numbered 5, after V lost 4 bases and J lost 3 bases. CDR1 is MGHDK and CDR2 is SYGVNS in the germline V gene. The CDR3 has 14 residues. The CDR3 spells CASSVTGVNYEQYF. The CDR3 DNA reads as TGTGCCAGCAGTGTGACAGGGGTTAACTACGAGCAGTACTTC.

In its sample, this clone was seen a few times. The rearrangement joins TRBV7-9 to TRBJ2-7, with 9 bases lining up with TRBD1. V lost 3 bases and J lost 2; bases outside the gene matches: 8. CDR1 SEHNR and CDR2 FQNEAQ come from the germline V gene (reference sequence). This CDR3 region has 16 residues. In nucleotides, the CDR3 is TGTGCCAGCAGCTTCTACGGGACAGGGCTAACCTACGAGCAGTACTTC. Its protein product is CASSFYGTGLTYEQYF.

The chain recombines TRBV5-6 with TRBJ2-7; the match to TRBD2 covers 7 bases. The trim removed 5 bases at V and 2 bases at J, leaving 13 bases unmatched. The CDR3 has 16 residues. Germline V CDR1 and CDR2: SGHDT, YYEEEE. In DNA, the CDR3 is TGTGCCAGCAGTCTCGTAACGGGGGGACGGACCTACGAGCAGTACTTC. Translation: CASSLVTGGRTYEQYF.

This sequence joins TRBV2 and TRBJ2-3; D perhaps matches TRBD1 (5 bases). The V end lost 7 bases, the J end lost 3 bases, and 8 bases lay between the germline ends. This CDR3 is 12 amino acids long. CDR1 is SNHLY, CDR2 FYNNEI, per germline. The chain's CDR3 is CASTRQTDTQYF. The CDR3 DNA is TGTGCCAGCACCCGACAGACAGATACGCAGTATTTT.

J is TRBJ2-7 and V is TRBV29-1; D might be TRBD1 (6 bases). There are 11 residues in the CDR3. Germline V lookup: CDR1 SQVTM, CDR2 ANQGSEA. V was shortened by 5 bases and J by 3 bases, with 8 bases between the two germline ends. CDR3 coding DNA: TGCAGCGTTAAGGACAGCTACGAGCAGTACTTC. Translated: CSVKDSYEQYF.

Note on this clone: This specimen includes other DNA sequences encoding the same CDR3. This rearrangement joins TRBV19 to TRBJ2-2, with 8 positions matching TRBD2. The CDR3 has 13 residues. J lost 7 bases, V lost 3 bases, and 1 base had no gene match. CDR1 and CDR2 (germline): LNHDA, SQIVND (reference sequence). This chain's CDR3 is CASSIGTSGELFF. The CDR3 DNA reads TGTGCCAGTAGTATCGGGACTAGCGGGGAGCTGTTTTTT.

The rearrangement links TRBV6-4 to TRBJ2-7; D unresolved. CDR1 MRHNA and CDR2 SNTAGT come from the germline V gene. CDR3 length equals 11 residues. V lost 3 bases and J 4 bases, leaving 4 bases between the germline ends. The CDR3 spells CASSDEYEQYF. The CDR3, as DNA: TGTGCCAGCAGTGATGAGTACGAGCAGTACTTC.

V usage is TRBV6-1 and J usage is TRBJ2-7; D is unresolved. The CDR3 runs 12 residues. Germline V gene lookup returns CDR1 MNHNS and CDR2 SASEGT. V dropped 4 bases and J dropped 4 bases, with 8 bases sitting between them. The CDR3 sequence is CASSVGPYEQYF. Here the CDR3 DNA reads TGTGCCAGCAGTGTGGGTCCTTACGAGCAGTACTTC.

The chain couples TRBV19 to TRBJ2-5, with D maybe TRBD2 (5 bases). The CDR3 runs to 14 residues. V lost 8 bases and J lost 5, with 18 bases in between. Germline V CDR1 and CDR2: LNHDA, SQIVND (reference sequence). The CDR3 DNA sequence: TGTGCCAGTGGGTACAGCGGAAGTAGGGAGACCCAGTACTTC. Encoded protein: CASGYSGSRETQYF.

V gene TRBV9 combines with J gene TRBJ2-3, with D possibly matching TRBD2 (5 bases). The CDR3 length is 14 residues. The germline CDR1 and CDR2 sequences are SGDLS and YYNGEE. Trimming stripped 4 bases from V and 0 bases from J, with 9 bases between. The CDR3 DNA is TGTGCCAGCAGCTTAAGGACTAGCACAGATACGCAGTATTTT. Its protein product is CASSLRTSTDTQYF. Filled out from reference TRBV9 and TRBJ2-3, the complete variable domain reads DSGVTQTPKHLITATGQRVTLRCSPRSGDLSVYWYQQSLDQGLQFLIQYYNGEERAKGNILERFSAQQFPDLHSELNLSSLELGDSALYFCASSLRTSTDTQYFGPGTRLTVL.

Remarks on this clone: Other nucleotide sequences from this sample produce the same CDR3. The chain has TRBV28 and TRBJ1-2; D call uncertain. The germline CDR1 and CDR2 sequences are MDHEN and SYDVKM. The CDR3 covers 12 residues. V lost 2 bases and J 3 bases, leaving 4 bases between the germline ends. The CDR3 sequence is CASSLRDYGYTF. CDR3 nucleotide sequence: TGTGCCAGCAGTTTAAGAGACTATGGCTACACCTTC.